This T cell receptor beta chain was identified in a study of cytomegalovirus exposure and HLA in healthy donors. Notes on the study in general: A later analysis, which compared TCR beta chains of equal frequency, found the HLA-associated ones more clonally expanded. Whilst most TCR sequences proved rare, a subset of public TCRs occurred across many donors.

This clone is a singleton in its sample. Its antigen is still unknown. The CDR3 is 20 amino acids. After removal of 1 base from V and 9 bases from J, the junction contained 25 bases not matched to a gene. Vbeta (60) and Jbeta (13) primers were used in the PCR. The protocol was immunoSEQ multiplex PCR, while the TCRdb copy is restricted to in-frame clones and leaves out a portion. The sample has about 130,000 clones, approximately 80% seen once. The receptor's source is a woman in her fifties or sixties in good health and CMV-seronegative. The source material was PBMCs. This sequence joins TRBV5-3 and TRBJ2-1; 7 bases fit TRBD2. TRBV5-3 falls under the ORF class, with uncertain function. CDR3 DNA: TGTGCCAGAAGCTTGACACTAGCGCGGAAACATACTGCCCTCCGTGGTGAGCAGTTCTTC. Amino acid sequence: CARSLTLARKHTALRGEQFF.